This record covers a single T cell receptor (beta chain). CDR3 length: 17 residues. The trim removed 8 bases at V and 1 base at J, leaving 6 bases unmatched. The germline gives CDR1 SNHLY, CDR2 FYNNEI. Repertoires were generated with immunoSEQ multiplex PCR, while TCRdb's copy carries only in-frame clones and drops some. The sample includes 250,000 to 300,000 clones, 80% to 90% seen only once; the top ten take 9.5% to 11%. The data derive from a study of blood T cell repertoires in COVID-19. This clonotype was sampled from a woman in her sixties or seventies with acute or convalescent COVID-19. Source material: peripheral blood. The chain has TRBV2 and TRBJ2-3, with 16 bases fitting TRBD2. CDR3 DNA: TGTGCCAGCGGACCGGGACTAGCGGGGGGGGGCACAGATACGCAGTATTTT. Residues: CASGPGLAGGGTDTQYF.